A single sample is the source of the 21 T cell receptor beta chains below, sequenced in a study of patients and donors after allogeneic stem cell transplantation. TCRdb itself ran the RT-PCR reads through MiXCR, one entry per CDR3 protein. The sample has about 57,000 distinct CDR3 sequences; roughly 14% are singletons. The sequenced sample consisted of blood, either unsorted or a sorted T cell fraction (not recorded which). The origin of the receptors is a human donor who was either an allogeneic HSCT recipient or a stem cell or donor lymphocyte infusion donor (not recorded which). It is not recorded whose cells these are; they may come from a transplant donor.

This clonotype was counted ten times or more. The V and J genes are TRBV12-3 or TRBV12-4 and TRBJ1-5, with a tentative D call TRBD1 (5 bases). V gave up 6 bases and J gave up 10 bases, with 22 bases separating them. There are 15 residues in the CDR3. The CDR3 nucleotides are TGTGCCAGCAGCCTCGACGGAGTTCGAGACAGCCCCCAGCATTTT. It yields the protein CASSLDGVRDSPQHF.

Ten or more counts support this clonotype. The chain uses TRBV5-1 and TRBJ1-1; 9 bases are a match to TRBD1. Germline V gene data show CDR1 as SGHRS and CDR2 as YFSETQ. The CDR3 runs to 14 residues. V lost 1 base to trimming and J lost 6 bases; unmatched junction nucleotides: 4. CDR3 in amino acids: CASSLNRGQAEAFF. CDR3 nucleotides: TGCGCCAGCAGCTTGAACAGGGGGCAGGCTGAAGCTTTCTTT.

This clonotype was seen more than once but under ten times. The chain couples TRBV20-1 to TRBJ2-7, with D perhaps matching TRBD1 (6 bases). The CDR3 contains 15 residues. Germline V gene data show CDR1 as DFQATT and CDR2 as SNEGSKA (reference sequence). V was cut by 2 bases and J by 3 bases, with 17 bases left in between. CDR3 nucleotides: TGCAGTGCTAGACCCTTACAGGGCGCCATCTACGAGCAGTACTTC. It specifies CSARPLQGAIYEQYF.

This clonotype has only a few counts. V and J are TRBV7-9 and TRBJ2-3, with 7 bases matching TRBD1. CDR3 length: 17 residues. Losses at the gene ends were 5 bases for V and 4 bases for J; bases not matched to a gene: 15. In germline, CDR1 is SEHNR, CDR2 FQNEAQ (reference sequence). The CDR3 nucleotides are TGTGCCAGCAGCACCCATTTAATGACAGGGAGCGCAGATACGCAGTATTTT. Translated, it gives CASSTHLMTGSADTQYF.

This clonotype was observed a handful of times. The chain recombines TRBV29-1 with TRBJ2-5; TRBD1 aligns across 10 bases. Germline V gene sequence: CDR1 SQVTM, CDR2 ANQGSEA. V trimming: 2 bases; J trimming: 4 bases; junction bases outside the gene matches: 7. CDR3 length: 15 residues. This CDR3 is CSVEKGTGAGETQYF. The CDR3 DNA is TGCAGCGTTGAAAAGGGGACAGGGGCAGGAGAGACCCAGTACTTC.

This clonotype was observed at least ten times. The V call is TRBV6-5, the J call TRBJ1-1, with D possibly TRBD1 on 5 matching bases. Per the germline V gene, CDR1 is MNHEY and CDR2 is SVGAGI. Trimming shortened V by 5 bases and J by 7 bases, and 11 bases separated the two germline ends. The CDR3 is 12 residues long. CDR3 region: CASSPDRIEAFF. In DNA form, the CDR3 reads TGTGCCAGCAGTCCAGACAGAATTGAAGCTTTCTTT.

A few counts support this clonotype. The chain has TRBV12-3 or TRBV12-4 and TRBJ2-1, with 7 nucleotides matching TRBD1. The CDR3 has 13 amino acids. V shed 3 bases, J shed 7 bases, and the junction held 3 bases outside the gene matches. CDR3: CASSLTRGNEQFF. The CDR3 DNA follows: TGTGCCAGCAGTTTGACCAGGGGGAATGAGCAGTTCTTC.

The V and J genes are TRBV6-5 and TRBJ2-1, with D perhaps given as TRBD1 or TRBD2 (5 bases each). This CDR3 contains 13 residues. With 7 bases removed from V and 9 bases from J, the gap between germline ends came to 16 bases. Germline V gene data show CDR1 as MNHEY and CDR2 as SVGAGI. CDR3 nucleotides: TGTGCCAGCAATTCACAGGCTACTAGTGAGCAGTTCTTC. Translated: CASNSQATSEQFF.

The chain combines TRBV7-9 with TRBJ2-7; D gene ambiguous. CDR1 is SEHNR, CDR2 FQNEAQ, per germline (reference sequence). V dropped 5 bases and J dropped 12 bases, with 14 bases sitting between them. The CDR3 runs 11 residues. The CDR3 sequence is CASSPQTETYF. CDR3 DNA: TGTGCCAGCAGCCCGCAGACGGAAACGTACTTC. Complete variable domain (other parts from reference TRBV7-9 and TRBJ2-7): DTGVSQNPRHKITKRGQNVTFRCDPISEHNRLYWYRQTLGQGPEFLTYFQNEAQLEKSRLLSDRFSAERPKGSFSTLEIQRTEQGDSAMYLCASSPQTETYFGPGTRLTVT.

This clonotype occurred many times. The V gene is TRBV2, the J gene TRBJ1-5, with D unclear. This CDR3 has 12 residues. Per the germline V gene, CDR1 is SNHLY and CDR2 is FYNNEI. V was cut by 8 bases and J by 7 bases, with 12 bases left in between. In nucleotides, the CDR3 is TGTGCCAGCCGGGAGGTTGGGCAGCCCCAGCATTTT. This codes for CASREVGQPQHF.

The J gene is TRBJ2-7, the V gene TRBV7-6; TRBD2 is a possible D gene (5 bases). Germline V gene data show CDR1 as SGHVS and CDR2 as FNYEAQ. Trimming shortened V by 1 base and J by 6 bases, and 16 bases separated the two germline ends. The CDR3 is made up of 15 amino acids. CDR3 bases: TGTGCCAGCAGCTTAGGGTACGGGGAGATGGGCGAGCAGTACTTC. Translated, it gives CASSLGYGEMGEQYF. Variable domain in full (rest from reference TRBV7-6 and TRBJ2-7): GAGVSQSPRYKVTKRGQDVALRCDPISGHVSLYWYRQALGQGPEFLTYFNYEAQQDKSGLPNDRFSAERPEGSISTLTIQRTEQRDSAMYRCASSLGYGEMGEQYFGPGTRLTVT.

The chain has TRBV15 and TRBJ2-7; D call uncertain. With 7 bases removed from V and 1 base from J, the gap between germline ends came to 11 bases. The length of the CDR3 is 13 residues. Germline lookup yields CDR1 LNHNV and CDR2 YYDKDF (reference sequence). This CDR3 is CATKAGDSYEQYF. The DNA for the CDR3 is TGTGCCACCAAGGCCGGAGATTCCTACGAGCAGTACTTC.

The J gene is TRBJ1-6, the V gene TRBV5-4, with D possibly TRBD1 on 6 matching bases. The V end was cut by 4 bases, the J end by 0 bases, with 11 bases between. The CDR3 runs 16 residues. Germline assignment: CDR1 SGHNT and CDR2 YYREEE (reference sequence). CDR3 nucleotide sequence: TGTGCCAGCAGCCCAGGGGATATCTCCTATAATTCACCCCTCCACTTT. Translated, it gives CASSPGDISYNSPLHF.

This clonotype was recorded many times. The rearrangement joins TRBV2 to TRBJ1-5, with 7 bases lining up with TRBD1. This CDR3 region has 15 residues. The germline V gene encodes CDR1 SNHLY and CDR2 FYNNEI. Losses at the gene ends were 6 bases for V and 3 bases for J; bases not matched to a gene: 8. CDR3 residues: CASSPTGALNQPQHF. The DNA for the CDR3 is TGTGCCAGCAGCCCCACAGGGGCCCTCAATCAGCCCCAGCATTTT.

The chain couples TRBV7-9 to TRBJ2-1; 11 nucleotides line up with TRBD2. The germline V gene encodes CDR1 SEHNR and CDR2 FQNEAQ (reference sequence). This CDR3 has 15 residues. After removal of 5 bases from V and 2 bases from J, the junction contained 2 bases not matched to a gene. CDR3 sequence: CASSPTSGTYNEQFF. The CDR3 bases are TGTGCCAGCAGCCCGACTAGCGGGACCTACAATGAGCAGTTCTTC.

The DNA of the CDR3 is TGTGCCAGCAACTTAGCGGGAGGGAGTTTTCACGAGCAGTACTTC. Translated: CASNLAGGSFHEQYF. This chain joins TRBV12-3 or TRBV12-4 and TRBJ2-7; 11 nucleotides agree with TRBD2. The ends lost 7 bases at V and 5 bases at J; junction bases unmatched: 10. This CDR3 has 15 amino acids.

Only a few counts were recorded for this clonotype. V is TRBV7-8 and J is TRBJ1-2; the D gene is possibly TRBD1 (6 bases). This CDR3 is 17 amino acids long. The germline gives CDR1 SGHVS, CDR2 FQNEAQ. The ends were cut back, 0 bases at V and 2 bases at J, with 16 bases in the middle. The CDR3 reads CASSLAAGGSGNYGYTF. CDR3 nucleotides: TGTGCCAGCAGCTTAGCGGCCGGGGGCAGCGGAAACTATGGCTACACCTTC.

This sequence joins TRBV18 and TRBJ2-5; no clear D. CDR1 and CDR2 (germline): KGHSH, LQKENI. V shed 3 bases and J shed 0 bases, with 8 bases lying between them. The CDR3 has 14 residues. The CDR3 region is CASSPSWNQETQYF. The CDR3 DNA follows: TGTGCCAGCTCACCCTCATGGAACCAAGAGACCCAGTACTTC.

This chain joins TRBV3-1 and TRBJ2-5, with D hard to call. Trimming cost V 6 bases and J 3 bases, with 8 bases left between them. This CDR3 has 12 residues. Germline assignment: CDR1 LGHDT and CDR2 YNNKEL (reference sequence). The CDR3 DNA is TGTGCCAGCAGGGCTAGGGAAGAGACCCAGTACTTC. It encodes CASRAREETQYF.

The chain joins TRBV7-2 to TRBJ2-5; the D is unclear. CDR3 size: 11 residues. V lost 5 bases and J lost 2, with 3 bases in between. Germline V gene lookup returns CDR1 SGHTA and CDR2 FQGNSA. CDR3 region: CASSVQETQYF. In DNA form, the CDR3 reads TGTGCCAGCAGCGTTCAAGAGACCCAGTACTTC. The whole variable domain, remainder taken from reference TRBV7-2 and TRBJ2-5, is GAGVSQSPSNKVTEKGKDVELRCDPISGHTALYWYRQSLGQGLEFLIYFQGNSAPDKSGLPSDRFSAERTGGSVSTLTIQRTQQEDSAVYLCASSVQETQYFGPGTRLLVL.

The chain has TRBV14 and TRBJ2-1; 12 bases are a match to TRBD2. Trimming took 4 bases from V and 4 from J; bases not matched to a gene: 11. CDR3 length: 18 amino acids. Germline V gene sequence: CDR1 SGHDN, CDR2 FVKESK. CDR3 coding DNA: TGTGCCAGCAGCCGCACGGGCTCCGGACTAGCGGGATACAATGAGCAGTTCTTC. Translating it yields CASSRTGSGLAGYNEQFF.